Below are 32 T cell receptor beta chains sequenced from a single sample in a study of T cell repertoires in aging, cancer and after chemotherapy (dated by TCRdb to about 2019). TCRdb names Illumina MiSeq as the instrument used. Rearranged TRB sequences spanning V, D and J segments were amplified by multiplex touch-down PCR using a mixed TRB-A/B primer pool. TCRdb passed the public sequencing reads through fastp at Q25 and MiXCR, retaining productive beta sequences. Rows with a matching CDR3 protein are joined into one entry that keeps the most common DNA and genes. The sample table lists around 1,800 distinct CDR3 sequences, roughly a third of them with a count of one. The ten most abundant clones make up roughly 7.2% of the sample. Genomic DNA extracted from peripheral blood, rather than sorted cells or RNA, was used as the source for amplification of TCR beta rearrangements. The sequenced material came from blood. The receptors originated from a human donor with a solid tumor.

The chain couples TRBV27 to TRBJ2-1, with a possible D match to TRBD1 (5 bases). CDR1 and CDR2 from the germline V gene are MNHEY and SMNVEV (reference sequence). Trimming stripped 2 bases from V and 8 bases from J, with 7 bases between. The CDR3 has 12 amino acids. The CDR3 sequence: CASSLRGYEQFF. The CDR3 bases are TGTGCCAGCAGTTTAAGGGGATATGAGCAGTTCTTC.

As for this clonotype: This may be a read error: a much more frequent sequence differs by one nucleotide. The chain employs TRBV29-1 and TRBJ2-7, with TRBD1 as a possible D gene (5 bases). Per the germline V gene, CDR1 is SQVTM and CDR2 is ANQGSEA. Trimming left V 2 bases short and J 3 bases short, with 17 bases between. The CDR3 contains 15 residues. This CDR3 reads CSVERADGAIYEQYF. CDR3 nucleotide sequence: TGCAGCGTTGAACGCGCGGATGGGGCGATCTACGAGCAGTACTTC.

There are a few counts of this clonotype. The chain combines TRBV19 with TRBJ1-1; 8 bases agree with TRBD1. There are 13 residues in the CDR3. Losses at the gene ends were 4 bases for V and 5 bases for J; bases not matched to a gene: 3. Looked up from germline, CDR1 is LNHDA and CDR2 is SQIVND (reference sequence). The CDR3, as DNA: TGTGCCAGTAGTACGCAGGGGGCTACTGAAGCTTTCTTT. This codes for CASSTQGATEAFF.

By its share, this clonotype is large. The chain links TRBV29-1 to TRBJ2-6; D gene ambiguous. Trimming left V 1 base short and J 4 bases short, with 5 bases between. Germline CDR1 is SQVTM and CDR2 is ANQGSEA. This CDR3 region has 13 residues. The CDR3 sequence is CSVEGSGANVLTF. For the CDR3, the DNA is TGCAGCGTTGAAGGGTCCGGGGCCAACGTCCTGACTTTC.

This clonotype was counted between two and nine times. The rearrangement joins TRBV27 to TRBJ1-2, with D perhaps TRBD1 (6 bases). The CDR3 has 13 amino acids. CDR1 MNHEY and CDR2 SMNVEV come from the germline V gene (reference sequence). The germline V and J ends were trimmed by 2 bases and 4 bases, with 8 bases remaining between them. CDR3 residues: CASSLQGLYGYTF. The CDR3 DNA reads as TGTGCCAGCAGTTTACAGGGGCTCTATGGCTACACCTTC.

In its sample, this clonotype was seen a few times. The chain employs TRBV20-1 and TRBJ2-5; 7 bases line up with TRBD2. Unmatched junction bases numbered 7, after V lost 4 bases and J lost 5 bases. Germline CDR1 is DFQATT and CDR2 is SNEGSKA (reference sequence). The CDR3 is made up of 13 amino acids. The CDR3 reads CSAKQRGYETQYF. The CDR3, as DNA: TGCAGTGCTAAGCAGCGGGGCTATGAGACCCAGTACTTC.

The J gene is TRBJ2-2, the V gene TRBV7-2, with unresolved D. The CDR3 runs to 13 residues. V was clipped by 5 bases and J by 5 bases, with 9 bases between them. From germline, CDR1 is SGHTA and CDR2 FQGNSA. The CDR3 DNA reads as TGTGCCAGCAGCCTGTTGGTTACCGGGGAGCTGTTTTTT. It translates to CASSLLVTGELFF.

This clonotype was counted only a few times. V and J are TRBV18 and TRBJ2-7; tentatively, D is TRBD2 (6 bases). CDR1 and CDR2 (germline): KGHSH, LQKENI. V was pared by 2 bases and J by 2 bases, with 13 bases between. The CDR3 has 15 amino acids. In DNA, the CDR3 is TGTGCCAGCTCACCAAGGGAGGCAGGTACCTACGAGCAGTACTTC. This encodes CASSPREAGTYEQYF.

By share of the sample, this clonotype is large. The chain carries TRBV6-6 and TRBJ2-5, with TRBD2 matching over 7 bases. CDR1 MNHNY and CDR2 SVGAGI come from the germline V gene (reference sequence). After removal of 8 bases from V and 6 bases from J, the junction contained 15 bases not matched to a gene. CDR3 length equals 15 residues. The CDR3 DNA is TGTGCCAGCGGACTACAGCGGGACGGGGTACAGACCCAGTACTTC. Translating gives CASGLQRDGVQTQYF.

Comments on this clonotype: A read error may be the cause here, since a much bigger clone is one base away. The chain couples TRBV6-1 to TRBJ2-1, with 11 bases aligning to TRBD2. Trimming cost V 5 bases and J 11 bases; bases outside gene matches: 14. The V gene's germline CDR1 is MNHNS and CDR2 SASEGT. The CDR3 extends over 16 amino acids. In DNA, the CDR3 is TGTGCCAGCAGTCGTTTGACTAGCGGGGTAGGGAATAAGCAGTTCTTC. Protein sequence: CASSRLTSGVGNKQFF.

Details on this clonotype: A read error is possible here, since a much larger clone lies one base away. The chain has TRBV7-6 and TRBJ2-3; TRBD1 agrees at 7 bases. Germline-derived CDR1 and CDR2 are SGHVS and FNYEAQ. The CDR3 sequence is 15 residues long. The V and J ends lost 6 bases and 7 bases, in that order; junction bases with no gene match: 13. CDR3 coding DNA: TGTGCCAGCAGGCCGACAGGGTCCCCAGGATATACGCAGTATTTT. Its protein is CASRPTGSPGYTQYF.

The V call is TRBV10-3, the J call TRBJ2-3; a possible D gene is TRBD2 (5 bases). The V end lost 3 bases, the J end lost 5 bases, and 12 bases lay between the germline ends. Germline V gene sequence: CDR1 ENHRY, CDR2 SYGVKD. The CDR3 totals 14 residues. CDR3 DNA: TGTGCCATCAGTGAAAGGGTAGCGCAAGATACGCAGTATTTT. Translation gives CAISERVAQDTQYF.

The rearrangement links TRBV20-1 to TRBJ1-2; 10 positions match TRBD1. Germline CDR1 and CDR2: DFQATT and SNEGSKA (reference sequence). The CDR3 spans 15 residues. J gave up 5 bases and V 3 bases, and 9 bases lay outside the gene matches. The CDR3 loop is CSASRQGARGYGYTF. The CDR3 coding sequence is TGCAGTGCTAGCCGACAGGGGGCGAGGGGATATGGCTACACCTTC.

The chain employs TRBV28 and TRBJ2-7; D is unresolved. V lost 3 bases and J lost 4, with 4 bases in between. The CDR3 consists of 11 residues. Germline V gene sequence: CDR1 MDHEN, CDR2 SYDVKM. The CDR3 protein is CASSFQYEQYF. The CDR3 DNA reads TGTGCCAGCAGTTTCCAATACGAGCAGTACTTC.

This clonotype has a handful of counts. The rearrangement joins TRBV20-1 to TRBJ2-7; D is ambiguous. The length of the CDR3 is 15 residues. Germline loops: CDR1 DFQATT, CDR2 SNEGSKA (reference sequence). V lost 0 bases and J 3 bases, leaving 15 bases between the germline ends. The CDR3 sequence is CSARDSRYTNYEQYF. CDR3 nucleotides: TGCAGTGCTAGAGATTCCCGGTACACCAACTACGAGCAGTACTTC.

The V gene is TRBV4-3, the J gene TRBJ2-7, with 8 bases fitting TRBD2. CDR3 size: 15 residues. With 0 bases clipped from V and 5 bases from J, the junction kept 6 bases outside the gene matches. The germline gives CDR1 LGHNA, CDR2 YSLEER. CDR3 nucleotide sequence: TGCGCCAGCAGCCAAGATTACGGGAGGGCCCACGAGCAGTACTTC. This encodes CASSQDYGRAHEQYF.

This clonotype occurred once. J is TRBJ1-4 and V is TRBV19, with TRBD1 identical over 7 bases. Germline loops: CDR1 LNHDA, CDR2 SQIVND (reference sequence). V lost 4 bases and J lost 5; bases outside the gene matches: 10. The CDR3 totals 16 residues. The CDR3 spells CASSTPPQGSNEKLFF. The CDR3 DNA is TGTGCCAGTAGTACCCCCCCACAGGGGTCCAATGAAAAACTGTTTTTT.

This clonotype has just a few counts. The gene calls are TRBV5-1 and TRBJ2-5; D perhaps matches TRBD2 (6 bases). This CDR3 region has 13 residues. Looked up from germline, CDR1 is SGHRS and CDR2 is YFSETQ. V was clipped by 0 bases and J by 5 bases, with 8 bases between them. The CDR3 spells CASSLASEETQYF. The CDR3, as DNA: TGCGCCAGCAGCTTGGCTAGCGAGGAGACCCAGTACTTC.

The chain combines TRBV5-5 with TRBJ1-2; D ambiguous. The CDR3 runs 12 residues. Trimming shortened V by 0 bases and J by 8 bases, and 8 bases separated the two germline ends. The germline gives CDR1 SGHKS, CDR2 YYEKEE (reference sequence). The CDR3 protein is CASSLEGYGYTF. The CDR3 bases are TGTGCCAGCAGCTTGGAGGGTTACGGCTACACCTTC.

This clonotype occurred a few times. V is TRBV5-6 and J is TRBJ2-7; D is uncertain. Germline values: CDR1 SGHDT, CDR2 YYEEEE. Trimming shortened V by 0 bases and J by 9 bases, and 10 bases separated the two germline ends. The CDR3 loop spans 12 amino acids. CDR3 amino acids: CASSLGGRRQYF. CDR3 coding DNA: TGTGCCAGCAGCTTGGGAGGCCGCCGGCAGTACTTC.

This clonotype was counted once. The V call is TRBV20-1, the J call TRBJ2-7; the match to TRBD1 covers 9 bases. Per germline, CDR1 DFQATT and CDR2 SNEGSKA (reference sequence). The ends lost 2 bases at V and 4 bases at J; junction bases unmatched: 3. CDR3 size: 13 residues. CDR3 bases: TGCAGTGCTAGACGGACAGGGGTGTACGAGCAGTACTTC. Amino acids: CSARRTGVYEQYF.

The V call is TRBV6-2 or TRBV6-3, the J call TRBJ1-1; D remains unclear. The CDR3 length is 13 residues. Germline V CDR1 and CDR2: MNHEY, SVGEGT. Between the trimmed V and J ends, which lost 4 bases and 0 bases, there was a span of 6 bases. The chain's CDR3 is CASSFPLNTEAFF. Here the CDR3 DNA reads TGTGCCAGCAGTTTTCCTTTGAACACTGAAGCTTTCTTT.

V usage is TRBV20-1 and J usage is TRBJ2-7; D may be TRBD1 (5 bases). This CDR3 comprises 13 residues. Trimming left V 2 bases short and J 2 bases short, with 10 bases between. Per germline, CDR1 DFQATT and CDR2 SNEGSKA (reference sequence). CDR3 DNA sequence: TGCAGTGCTAGAATCAGGGATCCCTACGAGCAGTACTTC. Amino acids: CSARIRDPYEQYF.

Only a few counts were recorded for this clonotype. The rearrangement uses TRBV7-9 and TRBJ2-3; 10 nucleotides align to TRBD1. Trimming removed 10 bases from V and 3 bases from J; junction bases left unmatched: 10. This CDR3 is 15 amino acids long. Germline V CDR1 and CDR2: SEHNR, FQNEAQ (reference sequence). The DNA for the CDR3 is TGTGCCATCCCGACGGGACAGGGGTTTACAGATACGCAGTATTTT. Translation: CAIPTGQGFTDTQYF.

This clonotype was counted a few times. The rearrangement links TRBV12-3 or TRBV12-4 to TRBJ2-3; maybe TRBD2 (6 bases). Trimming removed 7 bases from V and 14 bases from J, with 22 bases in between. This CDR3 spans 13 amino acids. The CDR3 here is CASTNPALGLPYF. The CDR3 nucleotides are TGTGCCAGCACCAACCCCGCCCTGGGACTTCCGTATTTT.

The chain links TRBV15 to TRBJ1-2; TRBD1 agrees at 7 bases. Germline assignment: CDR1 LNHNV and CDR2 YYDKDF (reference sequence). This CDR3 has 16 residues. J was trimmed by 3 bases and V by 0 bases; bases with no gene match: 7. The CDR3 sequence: CATSRDPLGTDYGYTF. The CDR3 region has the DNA TGTGCCACCAGCAGAGATCCCCTAGGGACAGACTATGGCTACACCTTC.

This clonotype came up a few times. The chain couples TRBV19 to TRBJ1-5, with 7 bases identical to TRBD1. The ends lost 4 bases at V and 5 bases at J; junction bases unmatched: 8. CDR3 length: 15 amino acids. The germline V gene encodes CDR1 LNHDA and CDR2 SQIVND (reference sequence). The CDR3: CASSRTLQGDQPQHF. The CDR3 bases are TGTGCCAGTAGTAGGACTCTTCAGGGGGATCAGCCCCAGCATTTT. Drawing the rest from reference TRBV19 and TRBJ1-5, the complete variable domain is DGGITQSPKYLFRKEGQNVTLSCEQNLNHDAMYWYRQDPGQGLRLIYYSQIVNDFQKGDIAEGYSVSREKKESFPLTVTSAQKNPTAFYLCASSRTLQGDQPQHFGDGTRLSIL.

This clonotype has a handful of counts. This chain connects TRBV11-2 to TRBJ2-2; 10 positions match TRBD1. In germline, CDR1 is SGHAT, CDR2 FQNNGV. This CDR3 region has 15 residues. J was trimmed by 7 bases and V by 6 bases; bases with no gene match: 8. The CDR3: CASRSKTGGDGELFF. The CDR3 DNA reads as TGTGCCAGCAGATCAAAGACAGGGGGCGACGGGGAGCTGTTTTTT.

The CDR3 loop is CASSTGTSGGITDTQYF. For the CDR3, the DNA is TGCGCCAGCTCTACCGGGACTAGCGGGGGGATCACAGATACGCAGTATTTT. The chain carries TRBV5-1 and TRBJ2-3; TRBD2 agrees at 15 bases. The J segment lost 2 bases and the V segment lost 7 bases, leaving 8 bases of the junction unmatched. Germline V gene sequence: CDR1 SGHRS, CDR2 YFSETQ. This CDR3 is built from 17 residues.

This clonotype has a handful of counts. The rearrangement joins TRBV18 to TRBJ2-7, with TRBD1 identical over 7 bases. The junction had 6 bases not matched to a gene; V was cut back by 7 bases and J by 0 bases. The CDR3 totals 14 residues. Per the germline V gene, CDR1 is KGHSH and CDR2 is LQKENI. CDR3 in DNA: TGTGCCAGCTTTAACGACAGGGTCTCCTACGAGCAGTACTTC. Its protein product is CASFNDRVSYEQYF.

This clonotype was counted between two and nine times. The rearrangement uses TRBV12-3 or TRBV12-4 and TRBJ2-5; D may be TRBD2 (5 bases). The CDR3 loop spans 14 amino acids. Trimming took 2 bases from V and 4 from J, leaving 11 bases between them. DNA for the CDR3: TGTGCCAGCAGTTTACTGGGGAGCGGAGAGACCCAGTACTTC. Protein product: CASSLLGSGETQYF.

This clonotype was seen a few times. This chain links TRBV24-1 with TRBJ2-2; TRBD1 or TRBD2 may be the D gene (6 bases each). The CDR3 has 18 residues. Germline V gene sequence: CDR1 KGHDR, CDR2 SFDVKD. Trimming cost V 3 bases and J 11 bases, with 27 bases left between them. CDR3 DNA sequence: TGTGCCACCAGTGATGCCATCGGGGGCGCATACCGGGGAGCTGAGCTGTTTTTT. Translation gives CATSDAIGGAYRGAELFF.